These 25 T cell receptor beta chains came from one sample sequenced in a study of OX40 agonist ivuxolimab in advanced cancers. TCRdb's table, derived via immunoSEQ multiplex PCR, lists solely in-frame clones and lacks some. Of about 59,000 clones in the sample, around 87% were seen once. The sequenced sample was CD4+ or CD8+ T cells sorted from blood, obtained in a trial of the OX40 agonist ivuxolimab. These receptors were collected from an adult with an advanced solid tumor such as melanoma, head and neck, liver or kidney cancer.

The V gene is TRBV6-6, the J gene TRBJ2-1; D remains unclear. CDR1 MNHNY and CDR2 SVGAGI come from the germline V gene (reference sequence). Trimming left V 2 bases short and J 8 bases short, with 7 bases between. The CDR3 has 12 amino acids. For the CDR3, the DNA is TGTGCCAGCAGTTACGGGGTCGATGAGCAGTTCTTC. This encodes CASSYGVDEQFF.

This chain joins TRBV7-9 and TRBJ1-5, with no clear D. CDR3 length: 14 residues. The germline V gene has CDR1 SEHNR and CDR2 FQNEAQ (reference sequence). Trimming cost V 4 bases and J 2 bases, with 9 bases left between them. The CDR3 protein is CASSSQSGNQPQHF. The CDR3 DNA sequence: TGTGCCAGCAGCTCCCAATCGGGCAATCAGCCCCAGCATTTT.

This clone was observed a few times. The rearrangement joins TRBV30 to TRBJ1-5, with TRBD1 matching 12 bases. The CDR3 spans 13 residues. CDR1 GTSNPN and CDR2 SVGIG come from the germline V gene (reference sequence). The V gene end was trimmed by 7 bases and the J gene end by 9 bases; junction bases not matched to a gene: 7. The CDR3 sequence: CAYAGTGGRPQHF. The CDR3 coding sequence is TGTGCCTACGCCGGGACAGGGGGCCGGCCCCAGCATTTT.

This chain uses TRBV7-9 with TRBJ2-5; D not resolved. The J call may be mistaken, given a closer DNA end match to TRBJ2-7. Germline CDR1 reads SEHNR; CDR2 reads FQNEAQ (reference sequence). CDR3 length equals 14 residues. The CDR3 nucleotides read TGTGCCAGCAGCTTTAGGACGGATCCGAACGAGCAGTACTTC. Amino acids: CASSFRTDPNEQYF.

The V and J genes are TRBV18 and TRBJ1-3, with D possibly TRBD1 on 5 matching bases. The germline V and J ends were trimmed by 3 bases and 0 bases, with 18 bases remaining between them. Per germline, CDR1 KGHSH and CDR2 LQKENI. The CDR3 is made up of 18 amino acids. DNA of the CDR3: TGTGCCAGCTCACCCTCACATTCAGGGTTAAGCTCTGGAAACACCATATATTTT. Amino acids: CASSPSHSGLSSGNTIYF.

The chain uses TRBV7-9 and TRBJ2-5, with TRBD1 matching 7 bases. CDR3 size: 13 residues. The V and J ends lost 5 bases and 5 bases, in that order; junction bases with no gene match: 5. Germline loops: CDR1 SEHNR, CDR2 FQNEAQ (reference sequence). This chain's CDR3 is CASSEQDRETQYF. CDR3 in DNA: TGTGCCAGCAGCGAACAGGACAGGGAGACCCAGTACTTC.

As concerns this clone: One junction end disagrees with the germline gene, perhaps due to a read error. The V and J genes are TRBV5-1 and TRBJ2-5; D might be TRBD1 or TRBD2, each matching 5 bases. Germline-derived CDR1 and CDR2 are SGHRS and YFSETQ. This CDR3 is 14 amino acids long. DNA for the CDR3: TGCGCCAGCAGCACCGGGGCTACGGAAGAGACCCGGTACTTC. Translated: CASSTGATEETRYF.

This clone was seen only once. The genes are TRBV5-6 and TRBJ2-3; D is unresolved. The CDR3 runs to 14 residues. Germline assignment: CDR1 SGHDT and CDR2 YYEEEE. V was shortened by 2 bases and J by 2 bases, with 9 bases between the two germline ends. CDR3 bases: TGTGCCAGCAGCTTAAAACGACTCACAGATACGCAGTATTTT. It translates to CASSLKRLTDTQYF.

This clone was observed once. CDR3 nucleotide sequence: TGTGCCACCAGCAGGGACGGATCCTACGAGCAGTACTTC. It specifies CATSRDGSYEQYF. The chain uses TRBV15 and TRBJ2-7; D is ambiguous. Deletions cut 3 bases from V and 1 base from J, with 7 bases between. From germline, CDR1 is LNHNV and CDR2 YYDKDF (reference sequence). The CDR3 is 13 residues long.

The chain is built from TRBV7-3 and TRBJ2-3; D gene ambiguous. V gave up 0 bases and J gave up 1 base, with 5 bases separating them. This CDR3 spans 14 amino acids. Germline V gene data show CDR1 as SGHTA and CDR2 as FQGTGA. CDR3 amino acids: CASSLTGGTDTQYF. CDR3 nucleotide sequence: TGTGCCAGCAGCTTAACTGGGGGCACAGATACGCAGTATTTT.

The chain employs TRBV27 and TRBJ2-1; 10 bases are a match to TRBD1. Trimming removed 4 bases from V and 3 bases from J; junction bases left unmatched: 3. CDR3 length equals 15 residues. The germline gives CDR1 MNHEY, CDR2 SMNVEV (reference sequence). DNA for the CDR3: TGTGCCAGCAGTTCTGGGGACAGGGGCTACAATGAGCAGTTCTTC. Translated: CASSSGDRGYNEQFF.

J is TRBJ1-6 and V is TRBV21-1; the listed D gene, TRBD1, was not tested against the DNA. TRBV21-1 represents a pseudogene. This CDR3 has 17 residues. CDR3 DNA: TGTGCCAGCAGAAGAAAGCCGACCGGGACAAGTAATTCACCCCTCCACTTT. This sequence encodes CASRRKPTGTSNSPLHF.

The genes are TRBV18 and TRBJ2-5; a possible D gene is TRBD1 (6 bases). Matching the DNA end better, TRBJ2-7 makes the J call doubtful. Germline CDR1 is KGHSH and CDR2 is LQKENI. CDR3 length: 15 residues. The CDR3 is CASSEIGQGSHEQYF. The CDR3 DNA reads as TGTGCCAGCTCAGAAATAGGGCAGGGGTCCCACGAGCAGTACTTC.

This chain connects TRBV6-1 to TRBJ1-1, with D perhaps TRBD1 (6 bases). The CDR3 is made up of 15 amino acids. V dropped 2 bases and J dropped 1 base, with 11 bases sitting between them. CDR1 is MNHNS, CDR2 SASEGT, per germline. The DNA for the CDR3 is TGTGCCAGCAGTGAACAGGGGTGGGAGAACACTGAAGCTTTCTTT. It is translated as CASSEQGWENTEAFF.

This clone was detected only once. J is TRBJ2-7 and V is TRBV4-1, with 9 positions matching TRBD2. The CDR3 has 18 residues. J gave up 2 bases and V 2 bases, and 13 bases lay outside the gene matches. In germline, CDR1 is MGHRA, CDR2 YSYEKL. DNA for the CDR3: TGCGCCAGCAGCCAAAATAGCGGGGGAAATCTATCTCCCTACGAGCAGTACTTC. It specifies CASSQNSGGNLSPYEQYF.

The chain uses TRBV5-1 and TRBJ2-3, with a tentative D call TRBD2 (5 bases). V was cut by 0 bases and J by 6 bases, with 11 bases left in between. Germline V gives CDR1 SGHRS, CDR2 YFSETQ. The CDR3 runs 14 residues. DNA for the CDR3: TGCGCCAGCAGCTTGGATTCGGGGTTGGATACGCAGTATTTT. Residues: CASSLDSGLDTQYF.

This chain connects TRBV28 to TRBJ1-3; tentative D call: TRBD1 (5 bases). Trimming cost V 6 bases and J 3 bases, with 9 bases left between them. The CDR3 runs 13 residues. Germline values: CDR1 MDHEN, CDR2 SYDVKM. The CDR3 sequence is CASRQVFGNTIYF. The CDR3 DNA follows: TGTGCCAGCAGACAGGTTTTTGGAAACACCATATATTTT.

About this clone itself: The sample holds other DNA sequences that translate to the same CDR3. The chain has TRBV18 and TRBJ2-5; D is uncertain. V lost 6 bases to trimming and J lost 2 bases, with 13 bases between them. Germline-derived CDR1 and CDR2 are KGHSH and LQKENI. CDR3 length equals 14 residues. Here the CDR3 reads CASSTPEGQETQYF. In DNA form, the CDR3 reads TGTGCCAGCTCCACTCCGGAAGGGCAAGAGACCCAGTACTTC.

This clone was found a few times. The CDR3 here is CASRTQGAGEKLFF. CDR3 DNA: TGTGCCAGCAGAACACAGGGGGCAGGGGAAAAACTGTTTTTT. V and J are TRBV6-6 and TRBJ1-4; 9 positions agree with TRBD1. V was clipped by 6 bases and J by 8 bases; unmatched bases: 7. The CDR3 totals 14 residues. Germline CDR1 is MNHNY and CDR2 is SVGAGI (reference sequence).

The chain's CDR3 is CASSSTGYSYNEQFF. Here the CDR3 DNA reads TGCGCCAGCAGCTCGACAGGGTACTCCTACAATGAGCAGTTCTTC. The J gene is TRBJ2-1, the V gene TRBV5-1; 7 bases agree with TRBD1. Trimming cost V 3 bases and J 0 bases; bases outside gene matches: 3. The CDR3 is 15 residues long. The V gene's germline CDR1 is SGHRS and CDR2 YFSETQ.

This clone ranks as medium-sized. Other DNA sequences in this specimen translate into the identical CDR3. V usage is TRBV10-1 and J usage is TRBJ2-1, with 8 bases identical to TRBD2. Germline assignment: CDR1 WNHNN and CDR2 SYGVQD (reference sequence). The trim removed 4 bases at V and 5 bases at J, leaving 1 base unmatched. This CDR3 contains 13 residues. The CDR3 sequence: CASSAGGNNEQFF. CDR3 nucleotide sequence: TGCGCCAGCAGTGCGGGAGGGAACAATGAGCAGTTCTTC.

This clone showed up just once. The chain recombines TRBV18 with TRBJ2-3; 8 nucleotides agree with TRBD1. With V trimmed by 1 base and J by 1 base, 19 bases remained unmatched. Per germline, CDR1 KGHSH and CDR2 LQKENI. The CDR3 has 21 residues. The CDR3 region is CASSPRVGQGIRRTRTDTQYF. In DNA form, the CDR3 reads TGTGCCAGCTCACCACGTGTCGGACAGGGAATTAGGAGGACCCGCACAGATACGCAGTATTTT.

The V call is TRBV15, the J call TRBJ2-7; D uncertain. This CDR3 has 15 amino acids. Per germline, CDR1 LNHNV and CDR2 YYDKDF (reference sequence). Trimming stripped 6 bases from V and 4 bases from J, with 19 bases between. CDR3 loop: CATSFRTLDLYEQYF. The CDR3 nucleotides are TGTGCCACCAGTTTTCGAACCCTCGACCTTTACGAGCAGTACTTC.

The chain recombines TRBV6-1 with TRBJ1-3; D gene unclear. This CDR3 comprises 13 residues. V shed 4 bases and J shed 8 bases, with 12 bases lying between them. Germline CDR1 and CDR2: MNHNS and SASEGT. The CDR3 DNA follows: TGTGCCAGCAGTGGGCAACCTCGGGACACCATATATTTT. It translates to CASSGQPRDTIYF.

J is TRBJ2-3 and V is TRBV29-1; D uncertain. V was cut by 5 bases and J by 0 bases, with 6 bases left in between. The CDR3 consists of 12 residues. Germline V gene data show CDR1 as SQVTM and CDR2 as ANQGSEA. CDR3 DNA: TGCAGCGTTACACAGAGCACAGATACGCAGTATTTT. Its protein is CSVTQSTDTQYF.